This entry lists 8 T cell receptor beta chains sequenced from one sample in a study of T cell changes during pregnancy in multiple sclerosis. TCRdb's copy holds only in-frame clones and misses some; the assay was immunoSEQ multiplex PCR. The data hold approximately 80,000 clones, with approximately 92% observed a single time. The sequencing used peripheral blood, collected in the second trimester of pregnancy. The receptors were gathered from a female donor in good health, enrolled as a control in a pregnancy study.

This chain links TRBV11-3 with TRBJ2-2, with 7 bases matching TRBD1. V gave up 4 bases and J gave up 4 bases; unmatched junction bases: 0. This CDR3 is 13 amino acids long. Germline CDR1 reads SGHNT; CDR2 reads YENEEA. CDR3 amino acids: CASSYRGTGELFF. The CDR3 DNA reads as TGTGCCAGCAGCTACAGGGGCACCGGGGAGCTGTTTTTT.

The chain joins TRBV6-5 to TRBJ1-2; a weak D match, TRBD1 (6 bases). V dropped 1 base and J dropped 0 bases, with 12 bases sitting between them. The germline CDR1 and CDR2 sequences are MNHEY and SVGAGI. The CDR3 is made up of 16 amino acids. The CDR3 reads CASSYLGGGTNYGYTF. The CDR3 DNA follows: TGTGCCAGCAGTTACTTAGGGGGGGGAACTAACTATGGCTACACCTTC.

The chain uses TRBV10-3 and TRBJ1-2, with TRBD1 identical over 9 bases. The junction had 8 bases not matched to a gene; V was cut back by 8 bases and J by 7 bases. Germline CDR1 ENHRY, CDR2 SYGVKD. The CDR3 consists of 13 residues. The CDR3 coding sequence is TGTGCCATCCGGGGGACAGGGAGATCTGGCTACACCTTC. It codes for CAIRGTGRSGYTF.

The chain has TRBV2 and TRBJ1-1; TRBD1 aligns across 7 bases. Germline V gene sequence: CDR1 SNHLY, CDR2 FYNNEI. V shed 9 bases and J 0 bases; nucleotides not matched to a gene: 7. The CDR3 is 14 residues long. This CDR3 is CARKTGTVNTEAFF. In DNA form, the CDR3 reads TGTGCCAGGAAAACCGGGACAGTGAACACTGAAGCTTTCTTT.

The chain combines TRBV18 with TRBJ2-3; 9 bases are a match to TRBD1. The CDR3 is 14 residues long. From germline, CDR1 is KGHSH and CDR2 LQKENI. Germline trimming cut 6 bases from V and 3 bases from J; bases unmatched to any gene: 4. CDR3 sequence reads: CASSVGTGTDTQYF. The CDR3 coding sequence is TGTGCCAGCTCTGTCGGGACAGGGACAGATACGCAGTATTTT.

This sequence joins TRBV6-5 and TRBJ2-5, with 9 nucleotides matching TRBD2. CDR3 length equals 15 residues. Germline-derived CDR1 and CDR2 are MNHEY and SVGAGI. J lost 5 bases, V lost 1 base, and 5 bases had no gene match. CDR3 protein: CASSYLAGDRETQYF. In DNA form, the CDR3 reads TGTGCCAGCAGTTACTTAGCGGGGGATCGGGAGACCCAGTACTTC.

The gene calls are TRBV9 and TRBJ1-1; D not resolved. The CDR3 covers 16 residues. From germline, CDR1 is SGDLS and CDR2 YYNGEE. Trimming cost V 3 bases and J 3 bases, with 18 bases left between them. DNA of the CDR3: TGTGCCAGCAGCGCCGAGCCCCGCGGCATCCACACTGAAGCTTTCTTT. It specifies CASSAEPRGIHTEAFF.

The genes are TRBV5-6 and TRBJ1-1; a weak D match, TRBD1 (6 bases). This CDR3 has 13 residues. The ends were cut back, 0 bases at V and 5 bases at J, with 8 bases in the middle. Germline V gene data show CDR1 as SGHDT and CDR2 as YYEEEE. The CDR3: CASSLGGPTEAFF. The CDR3 nucleotides are TGTGCCAGCAGCTTGGGGGGGCCTACTGAAGCTTTCTTT. The variable domain in full, with the rest retrieved from reference TRBV5-6 and TRBJ1-1, is DAGVTQSPTHLIKTRGQQVTLRCSPKSGHDTVSWYQQALGQGPQFIFQYYEEEERQRGNFPDRFSGHQFPNYSSELNVNALLLGDSALYLCASSLGGPTEAFFGQGTRLTVV.